The 32 T cell receptor beta chains listed next were all sequenced from one sample in a study of prognosis after radiotherapy for stage I lung cancer. Amplicons of TCR beta CDR3 were generated from genomic DNA by two-round multiplex PCR. Every TRBV and TRBJ gene had its own specific primer in first-round PCR. TCRdb redid the calling of the multiplex PCR reads with MiXCR, one entry per CDR3 protein. Of about 18,000 distinct CDR3 sequences listed, 40% to 50% were seen once; the top ten hold approximately 40%. The sample here was PBMCs, taken before or after stereotactic body radiation therapy (not recorded which). These receptors all stem from a donor over 45 with non-small cell lung cancer.

This clonotype was counted ten times or more. The chain combines TRBV5-1 with TRBJ2-5; TRBD2 matches 9 bases. The CDR3 contains 15 residues. V shed 3 bases, J shed 3 bases, and the junction held 6 bases outside the gene matches. Germline CDR1 reads SGHRS; CDR2 reads YFSETQ. The CDR3 region is CASSWRGGSEETQYF. In nucleotides, the CDR3 is TGCGCCAGCAGCTGGCGGGGGGGCTCGGAAGAGACCCAGTACTTC.

The table lists this clonotype with a count of one. This may arise from a read error, as a much more abundant clone is one base away. The rearrangement links TRBV6-5 to TRBJ2-6; perhaps TRBD1 as D (5 bases). The CDR3 totals 19 residues. The germline gives CDR1 MNHEY, CDR2 SVGAGI. CDR3 residues: CAGSSPGHRKSSVANVLTF. The CDR3 bases are TGTGCCGGCAGTTCACCCGGACACCGAAAGAGCTCTGTGGCCAACGTCCTGACTTTC.

This rearrangement joins TRBV5-1 to TRBJ2-3; unclear D gene. The CDR3 runs to 15 residues. Trimming cost V 1 base and J 3 bases, with 12 bases left between them. Germline-derived CDR1 and CDR2 are SGHRS and YFSETQ. The CDR3 region has the DNA TGCGCCAGCAGCTTGTTCCATGTATCGACAGATACGCAGTATTTT. This translates into CASSLFHVSTDTQYF. The variable domain in full, completed from reference TRBV5-1 and TRBJ2-3, reads KAGVTQTPRYLIKTRGQQVTLSCSPISGHRSVSWYQQTPGQGLQFLFEYFSETQRNKGNFPGRFSGRQFSNSRSEMNVSTLELGDSALYLCASSLFHVSTDTQYFGPGTRLTVL.

In the case of this clonotype: Given a far larger clone just one base away, this is likely a sequencing read error. The V and J genes are TRBV6-4 and TRBJ2-7; the D is unclear. The CDR3 contains 13 residues. Germline V gene sequence: CDR1 MRHNA, CDR2 SNTAGT. V lost 10 bases and J 2 bases, leaving 15 bases between the germline ends. The DNA for the CDR3 is TGTGCCATCAGCCGTTCTGAGGCCTACGAGCAGTACTTC. Its protein is CAISRSEAYEQYF.

At least ten counts were recorded for this clonotype. The gene calls are TRBV20-1 and TRBJ1-6; D may be TRBD1 (6 bases). CDR1 and CDR2 (germline): DFQATT, SNEGSKA (reference sequence). V lost 3 bases and J lost 4, with 19 bases in between. This CDR3 comprises 17 residues. CDR3 residues: CSASASWGAVYNSPLHF. Written as DNA, the CDR3 is TGCAGTGCTAGCGCGTCTTGGGGGGCAGTTTATAATTCACCCCTCCACTTT.

This clonotype turned up a few times. A read error may explain this, as a much larger clone is one base away. This chain links TRBV2 with TRBJ2-7; D might be TRBD1 (6 bases). There are 17 residues in the CDR3. Germline V gives CDR1 SNHLY, CDR2 FYNNEI. The CDR3 DNA reads as TGTGCCAGCAGTGACGAATGGCTGGGGGCCCGCTCCTACGAGCAGCACTTC. Translation: CASSDEWLGARSYEQHF.

Concerning this clonotype itself: A far larger clone is only one base removed, so a read error is likely. The gene calls are TRBV11-2 and TRBJ2-7; no clear D. V was trimmed by 7 bases and J by 4 bases, leaving 14 bases between them. This CDR3 contains 13 residues. Germline loops: CDR1 SGHAT, CDR2 FQNNGV. The CDR3 reads CASMVVIGYEQYF. CDR3 sequence (DNA): TGTGCCAGCATGGTCGTGATTGGGTACGAGCAGTACTTC. The full variable domain, rest sourced from reference TRBV11-2 and TRBJ2-7, is EAGVAQSPRYKIIEKRQSVAFWCNPISGHATLYWYQQILGQGPKLLIQFQNNGVVDDSQLPKDRFSAERLKGVDSTLKIQPAKLEDSAVYLCASMVVIGYEQYFGPGTRLTVT.

This clonotype was recorded many times. The J gene is TRBJ2-7, the V gene TRBV6-1, with D possibly TRBD1 on 5 matching bases. V shed 6 bases and J shed 5 bases, with 17 bases lying between them. Germline CDR1 is MNHNS and CDR2 is SASEGT. CDR3 size: 14 residues. The CDR3: CASSLYGARDEQYF. The CDR3 DNA sequence: TGTGCCAGCAGCCTGTATGGGGCCAGGGACGAGCAGTACTTC.

In this sample, this clonotype turned up many times. This rearrangement joins TRBV20-1 to TRBJ1-6; 12 bases agree with TRBD1. CDR3 size: 15 residues. Germline V gene data show CDR1 as DFQATT and CDR2 as SNEGSKA (reference sequence). Unmatched junction bases numbered 8, after V lost 5 bases and J lost 9 bases. The CDR3 here is CSAAPGTGGSSPLHF. In DNA, the CDR3 is TGCAGTGCTGCACCCGGGACAGGGGGCTCTTCACCCCTCCACTTT.

This chain joins TRBV5-1 and TRBJ2-2; D uncertain. The length of the CDR3 is 14 residues. V shed 4 bases and J shed 6 bases, with 13 bases lying between them. Germline lookup yields CDR1 SGHRS and CDR2 YFSETQ. The CDR3 sequence is CASSPRSDSGELFF. For the CDR3, the DNA is TGCGCCAGCAGCCCCCGGTCGGATTCCGGGGAGCTGTTTTTT.

This clonotype is labeled as medium-sized. The rearrangement uses TRBV6-1 and TRBJ1-6; maybe TRBD1 (6 bases). Germline V gene data show CDR1 as MNHNS and CDR2 as SASEGT. The CDR3 is 14 amino acids. V dropped 7 bases and J dropped 3 bases, with 10 bases sitting between them. CDR3 nucleotide sequence: TGTGCCAGCAATATACAGGGCTATAATTCACCCCTCCACTTT. Amino acids: CASNIQGYNSPLHF.

This clonotype is medium-sized in the sample. The gene calls are TRBV6-1 and TRBJ2-1; D remains unclear. CDR1 and CDR2 (germline): MNHNS, SASEGT. V lost 5 bases and J 10 bases, leaving 9 bases between the germline ends. CDR3 size: 11 residues. The CDR3 sequence: CASSPVTEQFF. The CDR3 nucleotides are TGTGCCAGCAGTCCGGTAACCGAGCAGTTCTTC.

A note on this clonotype: The likely explanation is a read error, given a far larger clone one base away. This sequence joins TRBV6-4 and TRBJ1-3; 7 positions match TRBD1. CDR1 MRHNA and CDR2 SNTAGT come from the germline V gene. The CDR3 covers 15 residues. In nucleotides, the CDR3 is TGTGCCAACAGTGAAGCAGGGGGGTCTGGAAACACCATATATTTT. It specifies CANSEAGGSGNTIYF.

This chain connects TRBV7-2 to TRBJ2-2, with D hard to call. Trimming left V 1 base short and J 3 bases short, with 12 bases between. This CDR3 is built from 16 residues. Germline V gene lookup returns CDR1 SGHTA and CDR2 FQGNSA. Written as DNA, the CDR3 is TGTGCCAGCAGCTTAGTGTGTAGTGCGGACACCGGGGAGCTGTTTTTT. This encodes CASSLVCSADTGELFF.

Regarding this clonotype: It is likely a read error: a sequence one base away is far more abundant. This sequence joins TRBV6-2 or TRBV6-3 and TRBJ2-1, with 8 bases identical to TRBD2. Germline CDR1 and CDR2: MNHEY and SVGEGT. The CDR3 is made up of 14 amino acids. CDR3 coding DNA: TGTGTCAGCAGTTATAGCGGGGCGTACAATGAGCAGTTCTTC. It is translated as CVSSYSGAYNEQFF.

V gene TRBV27 combines with J gene TRBJ1-2, with D maybe TRBD1 (6 bases). Between the trimmed V and J ends, which lost 5 bases and 5 bases, there was a span of 24 bases. CDR3 length: 17 residues. CDR1 is MNHEY and CDR2 is SMNVEV in the germline V gene (reference sequence). The DNA of the CDR3 is TGTGCCAGCAGTGGGTCATACAGGGTTTGGGGGAGATATGGCTACACCTTC. Amino acid sequence: CASSGSYRVWGRYGYTF.

This clonotype was detected only a few times. The chain couples TRBV12-3 or TRBV12-4 to TRBJ2-1; 14 bases align to TRBD2. Germline trimming cut 6 bases from V and 6 bases from J; bases unmatched to any gene: 4. The CDR3 is made up of 15 amino acids. CDR3 loop: CASSPGLAGGNEQFF. The CDR3 DNA sequence: TGTGCCAGCAGCCCAGGACTAGCGGGAGGCAATGAGCAGTTCTTC.

This clonotype was found many times. The V and J genes are TRBV5-1 and TRBJ2-2; D is unresolved. CDR1 is SGHRS, CDR2 YFSETQ, per germline. The germline V and J ends were trimmed by 0 bases and 1 base, with 7 bases remaining between them. The CDR3 is 15 residues long. CDR3 sequence reads: CASSLGWQNTGELFF. Written as DNA, the CDR3 is TGCGCCAGCAGCTTGGGTTGGCAGAACACCGGGGAGCTGTTTTTT.

This clonotype was counted at least ten times. The genes are TRBV6-1 and TRBJ1-5; no reliable D call. Trimming stripped 8 bases from V and 4 bases from J, with 9 bases between. Per germline, CDR1 MNHNS and CDR2 SASEGT. The CDR3 consists of 12 residues. Written as DNA, the CDR3 is TGTGCCAGCGGGATCGCTAATCAGCCCCAGCATTTT. This codes for CASGIANQPQHF.

The V gene is TRBV20-1, the J gene TRBJ2-1; D gene uncertain. This CDR3 is 16 amino acids long. CDR1 is DFQATT and CDR2 is SNEGSKA in the germline V gene (reference sequence). V lost 5 bases, J lost 4 bases, and 21 bases lay in between. CDR3 coding DNA: TGCAGTGCTCCTAGTAACCACTACCAACTTTACAATGAGCAGTTCTTC. It is translated as CSAPSNHYQLYNEQFF.

As for this clonotype: It is likely a read error: a sequence one base away is far more abundant. This chain uses TRBV6-5 with TRBJ1-6, with D uncertain. Germline values: CDR1 MNHEY, CDR2 SVGAGI. V lost 5 bases, J lost 12 bases, and 17 bases lay in between. This CDR3 contains 14 residues. In DNA, the CDR3 is TGTGCCAGCAGTCAGACCTCGGAGGGCTTACCCCTCCACTTT. Its protein product is CASSQTSEGLPLHF.

A remark on this clonotype: The conserved phenylalanine or tryptophan is not found at the CDR3 terminus, so this likely reflects a read error. This chain connects TRBV7-9 to TRBJ2-7; 7 bases are a match to TRBD1. Germline V gene sequence: CDR1 SEHNR, CDR2 FQNEAQ (reference sequence). J lost 1 base, V lost 3 bases, and 6 bases had no gene match. The CDR3 totals 15 residues. As DNA, the CDR3 is TGTGCCAGCAGCTTCGGGACAGCGGCATCCTACGAGCAGTACCTC. Its translation: CASSFGTAASYEQYL.

V and J are TRBV24-1 and TRBJ2-1; either TRBD1 or TRBD2 may fit D (5 bases each). CDR3 length: 14 residues. CDR1 KGHDR and CDR2 SFDVKD come from the germline V gene. V lost 7 bases and J 7 bases, leaving 16 bases between the germline ends. The CDR3 loop is CATRGSLGENEQFF. The CDR3 DNA reads as TGTGCCACCAGGGGCAGCTTGGGGGAGAATGAGCAGTTCTTC.

This clonotype was counted at least ten times. This chain joins TRBV29-1 and TRBJ1-2; D is unclear. V was pared by 5 bases and J by 0 bases, with 7 bases between. Germline V CDR1 and CDR2: SQVTM, ANQGSEA. This CDR3 is 12 amino acids long. The CDR3 sequence: CSVSESNYGYTF. The CDR3 nucleotides read TGCAGCGTTTCCGAATCTAACTATGGCTACACCTTC.

This chain joins TRBV19 and TRBJ2-3, with D unresolved. This CDR3 comprises 12 residues. With 4 bases removed from V and 4 bases from J, the gap between germline ends came to 6 bases. Germline V gene lookup returns CDR1 LNHDA and CDR2 SQIVND (reference sequence). CDR3 DNA sequence: TGTGCCAGTAGTAGGGTACCAGATACGCAGTATTTT. This sequence encodes CASSRVPDTQYF.

This clonotype occurred many times. J is TRBJ1-2 and V is TRBV2; 8 bases map to TRBD1. Trimming removed 5 bases from V and 3 bases from J; junction bases left unmatched: 11. This CDR3 contains 16 residues. The germline gives CDR1 SNHLY, CDR2 FYNNEI. This CDR3 is CASSSLEQTGDYGYTF. CDR3 in DNA: TGTGCCAGCAGTTCGTTAGAACAGACAGGGGACTATGGCTACACCTTC.

V usage is TRBV25-1 and J usage is TRBJ1-2; the D is unclear. Germline-derived CDR1 and CDR2 are MGHDK and SYGVNS. Trimming shortened V by 1 base and J by 8 bases, and 14 bases separated the two germline ends. The CDR3 totals 14 residues. CDR3 region: CASSEFLGYRGYTF. The CDR3, as DNA: TGTGCCAGCAGTGAATTCCTAGGGTATAGGGGCTACACCTTC.

The chain joins TRBV2 to TRBJ2-2; D is perhaps TRBD2 (6 bases). The CDR3 contains 17 residues. Germline CDR1 and CDR2: SNHLY and FYNNEI. The V end lost 8 bases, the J end lost 3 bases, and 22 bases lay between the germline ends. The CDR3 protein is CASRRLEGAIDTGELFF. For the CDR3, the DNA is TGTGCCAGCCGGCGACTAGAGGGAGCGATAGACACCGGGGAGCTGTTTTTT.

A word on this clonotype: The DNA is left out, because the CDR3 cannot be placed on it with certainty; the CDR3 is given as TCRdb lists it. V usage is TRBV7-3 and J usage is TRBJ1-2; the table's D gene call, TRBD1, was not cross checked with the DNA. Looked up from germline, CDR1 is SGHTA and CDR2 is FQGTGA. From its first to its last residue, the CDR3 has 20 amino acids. The CDR3 here is CASSFYICSASAGVGNGYTF.

Only a few counts were recorded for this clonotype. A far larger clone is one base from this, pointing to a likely read error. The V gene is TRBV11-2, the J gene TRBJ2-7; D may be TRBD1 or TRBD2 (5 bases each). V lost 5 bases and J lost 3, with 17 bases in between. The germline CDR1 and CDR2 sequences are SGHAT and FQNNGV. The CDR3 has 15 residues. DNA of the CDR3: TGTGCCAGCAGCCCGCAGGTAACTGGGGGCTACGAGCAGTACTTC. It translates to CASSPQVTGGYEQYF. Based on the CDR3 plus reference TRBV11-2 and TRBJ2-7, the full variable domain is EAGVAQSPRYKIIEKRQSVAFWCNPISGHATLYWYQQILGQGPKLLIQFQNNGVVDDSQLPKDRFSAERLKGVDSTLKIQPAKLEDSAVYLCASSPQVTGGYEQYFGPGTRLTVT.

The rearrangement joins TRBV7-9 to TRBJ2-1, with D possibly matching TRBD2 (5 bases). Between the trimmed V and J ends, which lost 10 bases and 5 bases, there was a span of 18 bases. The germline V gene has CDR1 SEHNR and CDR2 FQNEAQ (reference sequence). This CDR3 spans 14 amino acids. CDR3 amino acids: CAILSSGSHNEQFF. CDR3 coding DNA: TGTGCCATCCTATCGTCGGGATCTCACAATGAGCAGTTCTTC.

This clonotype occurred once. This may arise from a read error, as a much more abundant clone is one base away. The chain has TRBV4-1 and TRBJ2-3; D may be TRBD2 (6 bases). The CDR3 totals 16 residues. Per germline, CDR1 MGHRA and CDR2 YSYEKL. The V gene lost 0 bases and the J gene lost 4 bases, with 14 bases spanning the gap. CDR3 nucleotide sequence: TGCGCCAGCAGCCAAGATCCTAGCGTGGGGGCAGATACGCAGTATTTT. Translation: CASSQDPSVGADTQYF.